This T cell receptor beta chain is from a study of T-cell memory formation after mild COVID-19. Study context: The two donors had largely donor-specific TCR clusters. Overall study findings and caveats: Some responding clones appeared in pre-infection memory, suggesting cross-reactive memory joined. The authors left the SARS-CoV-2 specificity of second-wave clones peaking on day 37 unconfirmed.

V lost 1 base and J 2 bases, leaving 12 bases between the germline ends. The CDR3 contains 16 residues. The germline V gene has CDR1 SGHAT and CDR2 FQNNGV. Barcoded TCR alpha and TCR beta cDNA libraries with UMIs came from 5'RACE using constant-segment primers. MiXCR was run by TCRdb on the 5' RACE reads, yielding one entry per CDR3 protein. The repertoire consists of approximately 560,000 distinct CDR3 sequences, with 17% occurring once and the leading ten covering about 7.4%. In regard to this clonotype: Its antigen is still unknown.

Sequencing was performed on PBMCs or a T cell subset sorted from them (not recorded which). J is TRBJ2-4 and V is TRBV11-2; D tentatively fits TRBD1 or TRBD2 (6 bases each). This TCR came from an adult woman who had mild COVID-19 (a few samples of this study predate the infection). Cell type and time point are not known. The CDR3 loop reads CASSLVTGRTKNIQYF. CDR3 nucleotide sequence: TGTGCCAGCAGCTTAGTTACAGGGAGGACCAAAAACATTCAGTACTTC.